Shown below are 27 T cell receptor beta chains from a single sample sequenced in a study of T cell responses to AZD1222 COVID-19 vaccine. TCRdb's copy holds only in-frame clones and misses some; the assay was immunoSEQ multiplex PCR. There are approximately 130,000 clones in the sample; 90% occur only once, and about 7% lies in the top ten. The sample was peripheral blood, taken on day 0 of AZD1222 vaccination. The receptors here all came from an adult in good health.

The CDR3 region has the DNA TGTGCCAGTAGTATAGTACGCACAGATACGCAGTATTTT. It yields the protein CASSIVRTDTQYF. The rearrangement links TRBV19 to TRBJ2-3, with D uncertain. This CDR3 region has 13 residues. Trimming stripped 1 base from V and 1 base from J, with 3 bases between. Per germline, CDR1 LNHDA and CDR2 SQIVND (reference sequence).

With regard to this clone: The sample carries other DNA sequences with the same CDR3. The V gene is TRBV12-3 or TRBV12-4, the J gene TRBJ2-1; tentatively, D is TRBD1 (5 bases). The CDR3 totals 12 residues. V shed 3 bases and J shed 6 bases, with 6 bases lying between them. The chain's CDR3 is CASSFRGNEQFF. The DNA for the CDR3 is TGTGCCAGCAGTTTTAGGGGCAATGAGCAGTTCTTC.

This clone appeared a few times. V gene TRBV10-3 combines with J gene TRBJ2-2; tentative D call: TRBD2 (5 bases). The CDR3 is 16 amino acids. Germline V gene lookup returns CDR1 ENHRY and CDR2 SYGVKD. With 4 bases removed from V and 3 bases from J, the gap between germline ends came to 15 bases. The CDR3: CAISGQPDSYTGELFF. The CDR3 DNA sequence: TGTGCCATCAGTGGCCAACCGGACTCCTACACCGGGGAGCTGTTTTTT.

The genes are TRBV5-1 and TRBJ2-1; no firm D call. Germline CDR1 SGHRS, CDR2 YFSETQ. The length of the CDR3 is 14 residues. Trimming stripped 0 bases from V and 4 bases from J, with 8 bases between. The CDR3, as DNA: TGCGCCAGCAGCTTGGACAGATTTTACAATGAGCAGTTCTTC. Protein: CASSLDRFYNEQFF.

The V gene is TRBV7-9, the J gene TRBJ2-3; D might be TRBD2 (5 bases). Germline-derived CDR1 and CDR2 are SEHNR and FQNEAQ (reference sequence). The V and J ends lost 6 bases and 0 bases respectively, with 7 bases between them. This CDR3 region has 13 residues. CDR3 DNA sequence: TGTGCCAGCAGGAGGGAGAGCACAGATACGCAGTATTTT. Residues: CASRRESTDTQYF.

The rearrangement links TRBV18 to TRBJ2-4; D gene unclear. V gave up 2 bases and J gave up 0 bases, with 11 bases separating them. CDR1 and CDR2 from the germline V gene are KGHSH and LQKENI. The CDR3 extends over 16 amino acids. The chain's CDR3 is CASSPLAGVAKNIQYF. In nucleotides, the CDR3 is TGTGCCAGCTCACCATTGGCAGGCGTAGCCAAAAACATTCAGTACTTC.

This clone was detected once. V usage is TRBV11-2 and J usage is TRBJ2-7; D unclear. The CDR3 covers 15 residues. V was cut by 2 bases and J by 0 bases, with 11 bases left in between. Germline V lookup: CDR1 SGHAT, CDR2 FQNNGV. The CDR3 sequence is CASSLFTTRSYEQYF. DNA of the CDR3: TGTGCCAGCAGCTTATTTACGACCCGCTCCTACGAGCAGTACTTC.

CDR3 sequence: CASSPRKDSPLHF. The CDR3 DNA reads as TGTGCCAGCAGTCCCCGAAAAGACTCACCCCTCCACTTT. The V call is TRBV12-3 or TRBV12-4, the J call TRBJ1-6; D is undetermined. Trimming took off 5 bases at V and 10 bases at J, with 12 bases between the two ends. The CDR3 totals 13 residues.

The CDR3 protein is CASSSASRYGYTF. For the CDR3, the DNA is TGTGCCAGCAGTTCAGCAAGCCGATATGGCTACACCTTC. V gene TRBV28 combines with J gene TRBJ1-2; D gene ambiguous. Trimming stripped 4 bases from V and 5 bases from J, with 11 bases between. This CDR3 is 13 amino acids long. Germline V gene sequence: CDR1 MDHEN, CDR2 SYDVKM.

This rearrangement joins TRBV28 to TRBJ1-4; 10 bases align to TRBD1. The J segment lost 6 bases and the V segment lost 6 bases, leaving 7 bases of the junction unmatched. The CDR3 has 15 residues. CDR1 is MDHEN and CDR2 is SYDVKM in the germline V gene. The DNA of the CDR3 is TGTGCCAGCAGACTGCCCGGGACAGGGGATGAAAAACTGTTTTTT. It yields the protein CASRLPGTGDEKLFF. Full variable domain (missing parts from reference TRBV28 and TRBJ1-4): DVKVTQSSRYLVKRTGEKVFLECVQDMDHENMFWYRQDPGLGLRLIYFSYDVKMKEKGDIPEGYSVSREKKERFSLILESASTNQTSMYLCASRLPGTGDEKLFFGSGTQLSVL.

V and J are TRBV15 and TRBJ2-1; TRBD2 matches 11 bases. The CDR3 spans 15 residues. CDR1 is LNHNV and CDR2 is YYDKDF in the germline V gene (reference sequence). Losses at the gene ends were 4 bases for V and 7 bases for J; bases not matched to a gene: 6. The DNA of the CDR3 is TGTGCCACCAGCAAGCTCGTAGCGGGAGGGAATGAGCAGTTCTTC. Translation gives CATSKLVAGGNEQFF.

The genes are TRBV20-1 and TRBJ1-2; the D is unclear. CDR3 length equals 15 residues. Per germline, CDR1 DFQATT and CDR2 SNEGSKA (reference sequence). The V end was cut by 3 bases, the J end by 7 bases, with 21 bases between. This CDR3 reads CSASRSLELPGGYTF. The CDR3 bases are TGCAGTGCTAGTCGATCTCTCGAGCTTCCTGGTGGCTACACCTTC.

To note about this clone: The same CDR3 can be traced to other DNA sequences in this sample. The chain links TRBV20-1 to TRBJ1-1; D remains unclear. Germline CDR1 is DFQATT and CDR2 is SNEGSKA (reference sequence). The CDR3 length is 11 residues. V dropped 3 bases and J dropped 0 bases, with 2 bases sitting between them. The CDR3 region has the DNA TGCAGTGCTAGCTTGAACACTGAAGCTTTCTTT. Translating it yields CSASLNTEAFF.

CDR3 coding DNA: TGTGCCAGCAGCTTAGGGCAGGGGGGTGGCTACACCTTC. It is translated as CASSLGQGGGYTF. The V and J genes are TRBV7-9 and TRBJ1-2; 7 bases align to TRBD1. V shed 1 base, J shed 7 bases, and the junction held 3 bases outside the gene matches. CDR3 size: 13 residues. The germline CDR1 and CDR2 sequences are SEHNR and FQNEAQ (reference sequence).

The chain uses TRBV2 and TRBJ1-4; no reliable D call. Trimming left V 4 bases short and J 7 bases short, with 7 bases between. Germline-derived CDR1 and CDR2 are SNHLY and FYNNEI. CDR3 length: 12 residues. CDR3 nucleotides: TGTGCCAGCAGTGGACGGGGTGAAAAACTGTTTTTT. This sequence encodes CASSGRGEKLFF.

The rearrangement joins TRBV12-3 or TRBV12-4 to TRBJ1-1; D not certain. The CDR3 is 12 residues long. The ends were cut back, 3 bases at V and 3 bases at J, with 5 bases in the middle. Here the CDR3 reads CASSFGDTEAFF. CDR3 coding DNA: TGTGCCAGCAGTTTTGGGGACACTGAAGCTTTCTTT.

The gene calls are TRBV29-1 and TRBJ2-7; unclear D gene. The germline CDR1 and CDR2 sequences are SQVTM and ANQGSEA. The ends were cut back, 2 bases at V and 1 base at J, with 6 bases in the middle. The CDR3 extends over 12 amino acids. CDR3 DNA sequence: TGCAGCGTTGAAAACGATTCCTACGAGCAGTACTTC. Translation: CSVENDSYEQYF.

CDR3 sequence: CASSPSTGTGKDTQYF. Written as DNA, the CDR3 is TGTGCCAGTAGCCCCTCTACCGGGACAGGGAAAGATACGCAGTATTTT. The gene calls are TRBV28 and TRBJ2-3; the match to TRBD1 covers 9 bases. This CDR3 has 16 residues. Per the germline V gene, CDR1 is MDHEN and CDR2 is SYDVKM. V shed 9 bases, J shed 5 bases, and the junction held 15 bases outside the gene matches.

The rearrangement links TRBV5-1 to TRBJ2-5; 10 bases agree with TRBD2. Per germline, CDR1 SGHRS and CDR2 YFSETQ. Trimming cost V 5 bases and J 4 bases; bases outside gene matches: 8. The CDR3 has 15 amino acids. This CDR3 reads CASSSGTSVTETQYF. The CDR3 region has the DNA TGCGCCAGCAGTTCCGGGACTAGCGTTACAGAGACCCAGTACTTC.

This rearrangement joins TRBV29-1 to TRBJ2-1; 10 bases match TRBD2. The germline V gene encodes CDR1 SQVTM and CDR2 ANQGSEA. CDR3 length: 15 residues. Trimming cost V 6 bases and J 7 bases; bases outside gene matches: 12. CDR3 residues: CSVEKASGGGNEQFF. The CDR3 DNA follows: TGCAGCGTCGAAAAGGCTAGCGGGGGTGGTAATGAGCAGTTCTTC.

This rearrangement joins TRBV7-9 to TRBJ2-3, with D unresolved. V was pared by 4 bases and J by 11 bases, with 16 bases between. Germline V gene lookup returns CDR1 SEHNR and CDR2 FQNEAQ (reference sequence). This CDR3 comprises 13 residues. CDR3 protein: CASSSGGSYLQYF. DNA for the CDR3: TGTGCCAGCAGCTCCGGCGGAAGTTACCTGCAGTATTTT.

This rearrangement joins TRBV4-1 to TRBJ2-1, with 7 bases aligning to TRBD2. V was clipped by 3 bases and J by 7 bases; unmatched bases: 18. The CDR3 is 18 amino acids. Germline V gene lookup returns CDR1 MGHRA and CDR2 YSYEKL. DNA for the CDR3: TGCGCCAGCAGCCAGGCTAGGGCTAGCGGCCGTTTGGGGAATGAGCAGTTCTTC. This gives the protein CASSQARASGRLGNEQFF.

This clone is a singleton in its sample. V gene TRBV30 combines with J gene TRBJ2-1; 7 bases agree with TRBD2. The germline V gene has CDR1 GTSNPN and CDR2 SVGIG (reference sequence). The CDR3 totals 14 residues. With V trimmed by 0 bases and J by 6 bases, 5 bases remained unmatched. CDR3 loop: CAWSVMTSRNEQFF. CDR3 nucleotides: TGTGCCTGGAGTGTCATGACTAGCCGCAATGAGCAGTTCTTC.

The count of this clone is one. J is TRBJ2-1 and V is TRBV4-3; 10 nucleotides align to TRBD1. From germline, CDR1 is LGHNA and CDR2 YSLEER. The CDR3 loop spans 15 amino acids. J gave up 4 bases and V 3 bases, and 3 bases lay outside the gene matches. CDR3 DNA sequence: TGCGCCAGCAGCCAGTGGACAGGGGGGTACAATGAGCAGTTCTTC. Translated, it gives CASSQWTGGYNEQFF.

This chain links TRBV9 with TRBJ2-7; 7 nucleotides agree with TRBD1. Germline V gives CDR1 SGDLS, CDR2 YYNGEE. J lost 5 bases, V lost 4 bases, and 9 bases had no gene match. This CDR3 has 14 residues. The CDR3 protein is CASSPMTGRHEQYF. For the CDR3, the DNA is TGTGCCAGCAGCCCTATGACAGGGCGGCACGAGCAGTACTTC.

V gene TRBV11-2 combines with J gene TRBJ2-7; 8 bases align to TRBD2. The CDR3 has 19 amino acids. CDR1 is SGHAT, CDR2 FQNNGV, per germline. V was pared by 3 bases and J by 4 bases, with 20 bases of the junction left unmatched. CDR3 sequence: CASSFRRGAEFLRAYEQYF. In nucleotides, the CDR3 is TGTGCCAGCAGCTTTAGGCGGGGGGCCGAATTCCTCAGGGCTTACGAGCAGTACTTC. Filled out from reference TRBV11-2 and TRBJ2-7, the complete variable domain reads EAGVAQSPRYKIIEKRQSVAFWCNPISGHATLYWYQQILGQGPKLLIQFQNNGVVDDSQLPKDRFSAERLKGVDSTLKIQPAKLEDSAVYLCASSFRRGAEFLRAYEQYFGPGTRLTVT.

The rearrangement links TRBV20-1 to TRBJ1-2; D is ambiguous. CDR1 and CDR2 (germline): DFQATT, SNEGSKA (reference sequence). V lost 3 bases, J lost 4 bases, and 6 bases lay in between. The CDR3 contains 11 residues. CDR3 protein: CSASGSYGYTF. CDR3 sequence (DNA): TGCAGTGCTAGTGGATCCTATGGCTACACCTTC.